This T cell receptor (beta chain) was obtained from a study of T cells in women clearing cervical HPV infection (dated by TCRdb to between 2018 and 2020). Notes on the research overall: The cases were roughly 23 women with histologically confirmed HPV16-related CIN3 or worse, and 2 of those women had invasive cancers. The 20 to 25 controls were women who cleared a single incident HPV16 infection within 12 months without developing precancer or cancer. Blood from cases was drawn at the visit where the lesion was first identified, while blood from controls was drawn once the infection was no longer detected. Among cases, blood sampling came a median of approximately 150 days after lesion detection, with an interquartile range of roughly 85 to 200 days. Because only a few women had HLA typing data, the possibility that HLA type acted as a confounder could not be ruled out. An exploratory proof-of-principle case-control study, nested within the Guanacaste HPV Natural History Study in Costa Rica, was conducted to compare TCR repertoires across cervical HPV16 outcomes. Cases and controls were matched on age within five years and on year of sample collection. Median age was 34 years in cases versus just over 37 in controls, and baseline characteristics did not differ significantly. The parent cohort enrolled roughly 9,400 women aged 18 or older in Guanacaste, Costa Rica, in about 1993 to 1994 and followed the women for around seven years. Quality controls consisted of five blinded duplicates per group, for a total of roughly 60 samples made up of approximately 50 participants and ten or so replicates.

Every participant had a single incident cervical HPV16 infection, and prevalent HPV16 infections were excluded. Cervical HPV DNA was detected by MY09/MY11 PCR, and genotyping was performed by dot-blot hybridization. Approximately 15 mL of heparinized blood was centrifuged, after which the buffy coat was aliquoted, frozen at -30 degrees C, and then stored at -80 degrees C. QIAGEN kits were used to extract genomic DNA from the buffy coat specimens. With regard to this clone: What antigen it recognizes has not been identified. The CDR3 is cut off 3 residues early in the read; its end comes from the germline J gene.

Summary of the overall study and its limitations: Because the number of T cells in each sample was unknown, differences in richness could reflect differing T-cell content rather than repertoire biology. Cases had lower TRBV6-7 relative abundance than controls (approximately 0.11% versus 0.16%; Bonferroni P = 0.0008). Cases were distinguished from controls with an estimated AUC of about 0.8 by random forest classifiers combining richness and V gene abundances. Across sequencing depths, CIN3+ cases showed significantly higher TCR repertoire richness than controls, but evenness did not differ between the groups. Whether associations preceded infection or resulted from infection could not be shown with the cross-sectional design, and effector/memory subsets and HPV-specific T cells were not isolated.

TCR beta CDR3 regions were amplified by multiplex PCR using the immunoSEQ assay from an average of 1200 ng genomic DNA per sample. To correct primer bias, the assay used a complete synthetic TCR repertoire to set an amplification baseline. The amplicons were sequenced using the Illumina platform. In the authors' own workflow: Sequence errors were corrected by clustering with frequency ratios and a modified nearest-neighbor algorithm, and the sequences were then analyzed in the immunoSEQ Analyzer using IMGT gene definitions. At each rarefaction depth, TCR richness and evenness were averaged across 20 rarefaction repeats, and any sample with fewer sequences than the depth was left out. V, D and J gene relative abundances were compared between groups with Wilcoxon rank sum tests, applying FDR correction. Blinded duplicates gave an intraclass correlation of more than 90% for TCR richness and an average of approximately 83% across some 62 gene segments. The clones in this table, taken by TCRdb from immuneACCESS, are in-frame only. Not every clone is retained; where verified, under half of the shortfall comes from an unresolved V gene, and the cause of the rest is unknown. V and J calls and clone size are given by that table; D and trimming were obtained from the DNA. The data table for this sample lists fewer than 50,000 clones. 7% to 9.5% of the sample rests with the top ten.

The CDR3 goes from the cysteine to the phenylalanine over 15 residues. The 36 bases shown cover part of the CDR3, and their frame starts at base 1. V loses 5 bases, J loses 5 bases, and the germline ends lie 19 bases apart. Via the germline V gene, CDR1 is SGHAT and CDR2 FQNNGV. Sequenced: blood buffy coat. Recombination joined TRBV11-2 with TRBJ2-7, and TRBD1 may be the D gene, going by 6 matching bases. The sequence was obtained from a woman aged 18-70 years with a cervical HPV16 infection that either progressed to CIN3+ or cleared (not recorded which). The sequenced part of the CDR3 DNA is TGTGCCAGCAGCCCTCCCAGGGGAAATGACCACGAG. It codes for CASSPPRGNDHE. The entire CDR3 sequence reads CASSPPRGNDHEQYF.